These 4 T cell receptor beta chains were all obtained from the same sample, sequenced in a study of blood T cell repertoires in COVID-19. Clones were sequenced by immunoSEQ multiplex PCR, and TCRdb holds only the in-frame ones, with some missing. Here the sample spans under 200,000 clones, approximately 87% being singletons. The sample consisted of peripheral blood. These TCRs come from a woman between 70 and 85 years old with acute or convalescent COVID-19.

This chain joins TRBV5-5 and TRBJ1-5; TRBD1 is a possible D gene (5 bases). CDR1 and CDR2 from the germline V gene are SGHKS and YYEKEE (reference sequence). The length of the CDR3 is 16 residues. V shed 4 bases and J shed 2 bases, with 16 bases lying between them. CDR3 sequence (DNA): TGTGCCAGCAGCCCCCGGGGGGGGGTTGGCAATCAGCCCCAGCATTTT. Translation gives CASSPRGGVGNQPQHF.

This clone was picked up one time. This chain connects TRBV2 to TRBJ2-5; 8 nucleotides agree with TRBD1. Germline-derived CDR1 and CDR2 are SNHLY and FYNNEI. The CDR3 is 13 residues long. J was trimmed by 7 bases and V by 2 bases; bases with no gene match: 3. DNA of the CDR3: TGTGCCAGCAGTGAACAGGGGGCCGGGACCCAGTACTTC. Amino acids: CASSEQGAGTQYF.

Only one count was recorded for this clone. The chain carries TRBV9 and TRBJ1-1; possibly TRBD1 for D (5 bases). Deletions cut 0 bases from V and 5 bases from J, with 11 bases between. CDR1 SGDLS and CDR2 YYNGEE come from the germline V gene. The CDR3 is 14 residues long. The DNA of the CDR3 is TGTGCCAGCAGCGTAGCTTTCGCAGGGACTGAAGCTTTCTTT. It translates to CASSVAFAGTEAFF.

CDR3 bases: TGCGCCAGCAGCCAAGAGCGCCCTACTTACACAGATACGCAGTATTTT. Translation: CASSQERPTYTDTQYF. V and J are TRBV4-3 and TRBJ2-3; no reliable D call. Germline CDR1 LGHNA, CDR2 YSLEER. V was pared by 0 bases and J by 2 bases, with 12 bases between. The length of the CDR3 is 16 residues.